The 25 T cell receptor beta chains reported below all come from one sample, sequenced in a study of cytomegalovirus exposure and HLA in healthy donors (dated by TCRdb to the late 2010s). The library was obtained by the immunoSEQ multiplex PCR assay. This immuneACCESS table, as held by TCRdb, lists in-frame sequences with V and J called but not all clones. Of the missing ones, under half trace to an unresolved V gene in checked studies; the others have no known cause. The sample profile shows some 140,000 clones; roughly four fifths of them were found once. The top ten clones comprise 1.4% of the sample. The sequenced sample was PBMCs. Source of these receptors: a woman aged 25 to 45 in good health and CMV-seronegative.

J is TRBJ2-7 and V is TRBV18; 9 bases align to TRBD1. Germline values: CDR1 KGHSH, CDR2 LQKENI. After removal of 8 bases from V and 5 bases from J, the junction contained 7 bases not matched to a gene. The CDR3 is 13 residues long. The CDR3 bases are TGTGCCAGCCTCCCGGACAGGGGCCACGAGCAGTACTTC. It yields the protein CASLPDRGHEQYF.

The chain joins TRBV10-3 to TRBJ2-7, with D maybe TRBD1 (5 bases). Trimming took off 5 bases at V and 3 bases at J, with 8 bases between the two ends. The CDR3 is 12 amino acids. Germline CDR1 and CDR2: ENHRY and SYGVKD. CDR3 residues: CAISPQDYEQYF. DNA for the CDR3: TGTGCCATCAGTCCACAGGACTACGAGCAGTACTTC.

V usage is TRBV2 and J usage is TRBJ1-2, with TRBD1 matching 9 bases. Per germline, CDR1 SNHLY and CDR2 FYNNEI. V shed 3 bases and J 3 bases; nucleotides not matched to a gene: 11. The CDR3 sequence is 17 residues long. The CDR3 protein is CASSEPPKDRGDYGYTF. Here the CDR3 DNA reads TGTGCCAGCAGTGAGCCACCCAAGGACAGGGGAGACTATGGCTACACCTTC. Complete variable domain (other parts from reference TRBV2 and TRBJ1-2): EPEVTQTPSHQVTQMGQEVILRCVPISNHLYFYWYRQILGQKVEFLVSFYNNEISEKSEIFDDQFSVERPDGSNFTLKIRSTKLEDSAMYFCASSEPPKDRGDYGYTFGSGTRLTVV.

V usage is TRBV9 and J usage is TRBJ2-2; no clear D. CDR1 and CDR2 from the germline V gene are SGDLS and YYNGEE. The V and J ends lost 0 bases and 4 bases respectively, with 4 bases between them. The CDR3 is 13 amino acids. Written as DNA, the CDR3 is TGTGCCAGCAGCGTAGGTAGCACCGGGGAGCTGTTTTTT. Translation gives CASSVGSTGELFF.

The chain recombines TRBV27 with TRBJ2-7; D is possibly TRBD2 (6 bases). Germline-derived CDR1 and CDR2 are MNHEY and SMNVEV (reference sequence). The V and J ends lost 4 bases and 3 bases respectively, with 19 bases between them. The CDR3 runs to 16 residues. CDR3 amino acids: CASSSRPGLQGYEQYF. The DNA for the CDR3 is TGTGCCAGCAGTTCGAGACCGGGACTCCAGGGCTACGAGCAGTACTTC.

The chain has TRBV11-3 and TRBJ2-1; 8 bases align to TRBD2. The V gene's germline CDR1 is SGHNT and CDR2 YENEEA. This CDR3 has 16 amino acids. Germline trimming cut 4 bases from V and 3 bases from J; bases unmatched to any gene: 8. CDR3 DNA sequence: TGTGCCAGCAGCTCTCGCGCGGGGGGCGTCTACAATGAGCAGTTCTTC. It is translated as CASSSRAGGVYNEQFF.

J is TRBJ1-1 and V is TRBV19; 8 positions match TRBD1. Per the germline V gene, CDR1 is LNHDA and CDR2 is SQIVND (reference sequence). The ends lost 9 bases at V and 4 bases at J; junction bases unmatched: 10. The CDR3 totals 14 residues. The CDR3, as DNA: TGTGCCAGCAAACGACAGGGGATACGCACTGAAGCTTTCTTT. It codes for CASKRQGIRTEAFF. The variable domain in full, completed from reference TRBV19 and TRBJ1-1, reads DGGITQSPKYLFRKEGQNVTLSCEQNLNHDAMYWYRQDPGQGLRLIYYSQIVNDFQKGDIAEGYSVSREKKESFPLTVTSAQKNPTAFYLCASKRQGIRTEAFFGQGTRLTVV.

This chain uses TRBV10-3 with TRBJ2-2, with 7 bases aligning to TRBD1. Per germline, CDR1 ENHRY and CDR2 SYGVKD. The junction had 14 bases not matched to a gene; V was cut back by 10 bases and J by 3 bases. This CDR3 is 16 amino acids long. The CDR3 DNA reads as TGTGCCACCCGGACAGGACTCCTCAGGGACACCGGGGAGCTGTTTTTT. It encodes CATRTGLLRDTGELFF.

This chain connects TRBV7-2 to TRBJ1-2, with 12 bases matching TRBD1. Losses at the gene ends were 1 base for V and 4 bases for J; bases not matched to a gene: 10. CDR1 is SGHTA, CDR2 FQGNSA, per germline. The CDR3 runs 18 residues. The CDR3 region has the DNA TGTGCCAGCAGCTTAGATGGGGGACAGGGGGCGCGAGTCTATGGCTACACCTTC. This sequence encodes CASSLDGGQGARVYGYTF.

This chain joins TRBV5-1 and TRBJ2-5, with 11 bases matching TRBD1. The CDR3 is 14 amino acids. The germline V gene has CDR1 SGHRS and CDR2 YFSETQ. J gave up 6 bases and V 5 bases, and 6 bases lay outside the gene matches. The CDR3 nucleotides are TGCGCCAGCAGACCGGGACAGGGGGTGCAGACCCAGTACTTC. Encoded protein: CASRPGQGVQTQYF.

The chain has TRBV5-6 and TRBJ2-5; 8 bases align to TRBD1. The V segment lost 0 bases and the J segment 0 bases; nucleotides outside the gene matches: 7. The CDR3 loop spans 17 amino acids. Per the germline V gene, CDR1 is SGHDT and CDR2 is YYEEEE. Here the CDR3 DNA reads TGTGCCAGCAGCTTGGGTGTAACAGGGGGGTACCAAGAGACCCAGTACTTC. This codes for CASSLGVTGGYQETQYF. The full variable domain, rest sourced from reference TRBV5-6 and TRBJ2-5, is DAGVTQSPTHLIKTRGQQVTLRCSPKSGHDTVSWYQQALGQGPQFIFQYYEEEERQRGNFPDRFSGHQFPNYSSELNVNALLLGDSALYLCASSLGVTGGYQETQYFGPGTRLLVL.

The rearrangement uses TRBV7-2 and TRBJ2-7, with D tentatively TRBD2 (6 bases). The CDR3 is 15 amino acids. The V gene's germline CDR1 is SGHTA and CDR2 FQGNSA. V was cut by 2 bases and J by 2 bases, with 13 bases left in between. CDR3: CASSLRASEAYEQYF. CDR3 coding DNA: TGTGCCAGCAGCTTAAGGGCTAGCGAGGCCTACGAGCAGTACTTC.

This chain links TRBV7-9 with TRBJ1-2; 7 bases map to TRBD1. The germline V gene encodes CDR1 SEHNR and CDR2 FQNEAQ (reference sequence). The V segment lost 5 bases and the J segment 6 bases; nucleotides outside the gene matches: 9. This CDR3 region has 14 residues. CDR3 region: CASSIGQAGDGYTF. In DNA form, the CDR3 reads TGTGCCAGCAGCATAGGACAGGCTGGGGATGGCTACACCTTC.

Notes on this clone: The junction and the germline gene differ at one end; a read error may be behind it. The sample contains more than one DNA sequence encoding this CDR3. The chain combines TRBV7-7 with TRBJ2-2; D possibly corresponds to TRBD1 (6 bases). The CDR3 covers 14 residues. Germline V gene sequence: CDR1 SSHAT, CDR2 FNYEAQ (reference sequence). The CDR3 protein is CASSRGQNTGELFF. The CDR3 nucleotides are TGTGCTAGCAGCAGGGGACAGAACACCGGGGAGCTGTTTTTT. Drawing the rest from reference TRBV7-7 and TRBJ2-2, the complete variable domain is GAGVSQSPRYKVTKRGQDVTLRCDPISSHATLYWYQQALGQGPEFLTYFNYEAQPDKSGLPSDRFSAERPEGSISTLTIQRTEQRDSAMYRCASSRGQNTGELFFGEGSRLTVL.

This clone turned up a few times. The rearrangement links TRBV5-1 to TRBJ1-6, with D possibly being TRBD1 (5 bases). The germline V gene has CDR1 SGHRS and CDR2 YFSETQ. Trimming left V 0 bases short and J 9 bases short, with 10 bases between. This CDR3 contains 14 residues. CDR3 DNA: TGCGCCAGCAGCTTGGCCGGGAGGGGTTCACCCCTCCACTTT. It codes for CASSLAGRGSPLHF.

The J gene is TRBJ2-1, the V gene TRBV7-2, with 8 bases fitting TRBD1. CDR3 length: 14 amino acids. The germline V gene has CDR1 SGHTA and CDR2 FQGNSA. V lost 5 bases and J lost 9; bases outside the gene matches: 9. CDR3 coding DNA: TGTGCCAGCAGCCCAAGGACAGGGCTAGGTGAGCAGTTCTTC. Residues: CASSPRTGLGEQFF.

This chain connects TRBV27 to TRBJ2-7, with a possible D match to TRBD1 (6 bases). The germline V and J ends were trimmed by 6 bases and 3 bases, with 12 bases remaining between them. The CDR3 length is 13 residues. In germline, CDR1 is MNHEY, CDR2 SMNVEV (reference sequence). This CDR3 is CASRATGFYEQYF. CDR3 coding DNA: TGTGCCAGCAGAGCGACAGGATTCTACGAGCAGTACTTC.

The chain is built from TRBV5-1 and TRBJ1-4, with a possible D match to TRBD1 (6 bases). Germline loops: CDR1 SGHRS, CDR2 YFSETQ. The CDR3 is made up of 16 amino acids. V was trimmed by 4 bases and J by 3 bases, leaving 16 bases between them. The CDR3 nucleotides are TGCGCCAGCAGCCTAAATCCTGACAGGCCTAATGAAAAACTGTTTTTT. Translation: CASSLNPDRPNEKLFF.

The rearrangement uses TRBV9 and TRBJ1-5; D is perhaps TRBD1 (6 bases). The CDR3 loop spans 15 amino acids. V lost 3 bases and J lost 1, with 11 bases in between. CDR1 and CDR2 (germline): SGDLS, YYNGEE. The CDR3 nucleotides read TGTGCCAGCAGCGATACAGGGTACAGCAATCAGCCCCAGCATTTT. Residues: CASSDTGYSNQPQHF.

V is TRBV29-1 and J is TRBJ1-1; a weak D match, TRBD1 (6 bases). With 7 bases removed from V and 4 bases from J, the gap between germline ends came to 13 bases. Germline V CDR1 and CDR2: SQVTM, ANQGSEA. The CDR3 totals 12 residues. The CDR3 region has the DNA TGCAGCGACATGACAGGTTCCACTGAAGCTTTCTTT. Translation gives CSDMTGSTEAFF.

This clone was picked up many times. CDR3 protein: CASSFDSPYEQYF. CDR3 nucleotide sequence: TGTGCCAGCAGCTTCGACAGCCCCTACGAGCAGTACTTC. The J gene is TRBJ2-7, the V gene TRBV7-2; perhaps TRBD1 as D (5 bases). V was pared by 3 bases and J by 2 bases, with 8 bases between. The CDR3 runs to 13 residues. The germline CDR1 and CDR2 sequences are SGHTA and FQGNSA.

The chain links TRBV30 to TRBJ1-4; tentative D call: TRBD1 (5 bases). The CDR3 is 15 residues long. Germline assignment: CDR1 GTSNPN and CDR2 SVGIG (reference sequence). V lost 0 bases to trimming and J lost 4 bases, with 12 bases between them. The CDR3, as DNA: TGTGCCTGGAGTGTACTGGGGGGGAGTAATGAAAAACTGTTTTTT. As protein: CAWSVLGGSNEKLFF.

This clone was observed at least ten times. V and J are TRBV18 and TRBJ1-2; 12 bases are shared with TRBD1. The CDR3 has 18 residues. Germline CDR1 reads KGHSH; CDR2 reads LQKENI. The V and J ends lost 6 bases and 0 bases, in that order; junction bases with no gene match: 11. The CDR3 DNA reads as TGTGCCAGCTCTCCCGGGACAGGGGGCCCTAACGCTAACTATGGCTACACCTTC. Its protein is CASSPGTGGPNANYGYTF.

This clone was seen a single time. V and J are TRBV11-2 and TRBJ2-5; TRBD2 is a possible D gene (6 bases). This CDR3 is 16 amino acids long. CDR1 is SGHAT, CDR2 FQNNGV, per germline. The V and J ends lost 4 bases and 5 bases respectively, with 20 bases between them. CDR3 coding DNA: TGTGCCAGCAGCTGGTCCAGGACTAAAGGAGGGGAGACCCAGTACTTC. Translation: CASSWSRTKGGETQYF. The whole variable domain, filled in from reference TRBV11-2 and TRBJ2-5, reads EAGVAQSPRYKIIEKRQSVAFWCNPISGHATLYWYQQILGQGPKLLIQFQNNGVVDDSQLPKDRFSAERLKGVDSTLKIQPAKLEDSAVYLCASSWSRTKGGETQYFGPGTRLLVL.

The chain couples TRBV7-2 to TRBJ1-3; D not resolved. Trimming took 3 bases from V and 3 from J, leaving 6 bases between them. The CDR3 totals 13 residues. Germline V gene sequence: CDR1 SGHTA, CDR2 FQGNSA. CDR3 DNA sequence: TGTGCCAGCAGCTTCCGGTATGGAAACACCATATATTTT. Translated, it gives CASSFRYGNTIYF.